These 29 T cell receptor beta chains share one sample of origin, sequenced in a study of beta chain features in type 1 diabetes. The whole isolated RNA underwent reverse transcription, so sequencing captured expressed TCRB transcripts. The data were produced by immunoSEQ multiplex PCR, yet TCRdb's version contains in-frame clones alone and is incomplete. The data contain 600,000 to 650,000 clones, roughly 16% of them singletons. The sequenced sample was naive CD4+ T cells from blood. All receptors come from a young man in good health.

The chain combines TRBV7-2 with TRBJ2-1; D is ambiguous. CDR1 is SGHTA and CDR2 is FQGNSA in the germline V gene. Trimming removed 4 bases at V and 13 bases at J, with 2 bases between. CDR3 length equals 8 residues. DNA for the CDR3: TGTGCCAGCAGCTCTCAGTTCTTC. Encoded protein: CASSSQFF.

The sample holds a few counts of this clone. The chain links TRBV5-4 to TRBJ1-6; D is unclear. This CDR3 contains 15 residues. Germline V gives CDR1 SGHNT, CDR2 YYREEE (reference sequence). V lost 4 bases, J lost 8 bases, and 16 bases lay in between. CDR3 sequence: CASSPGRSGDSPLHF. CDR3 in DNA: TGTGCCAGCAGCCCCGGCAGGTCGGGTGATTCACCCCTCCACTTT.

The chain is built from TRBV15 and TRBJ1-4; TRBD1 matches 8 bases. The germline V gene has CDR1 LNHNV and CDR2 YYDKDF (reference sequence). This CDR3 contains 14 residues. V lost 9 bases and J lost 7; bases outside the gene matches: 10. CDR3 DNA: TGTGCCACGACAGGGGAGGCGGCAAGTGAAAAACTGTTTTTT. This translates into CATTGEAASEKLFF.

The table lists this clone with a few counts. The V and J genes are TRBV7-6 and TRBJ2-1, with TRBD1 matching 9 bases. CDR1 is SGHVS, CDR2 FNYEAQ, per germline. V shed 1 base and J 5 bases; nucleotides not matched to a gene: 6. The CDR3 spans 16 residues. This CDR3 reads CASSLGPGQGNNEQFF. In DNA form, the CDR3 reads TGTGCCAGCAGCTTAGGACCGGGACAGGGCAACAATGAGCAGTTCTTC.

CDR3 sequence reads: CASSVNRDRVKAFF. CDR3 in DNA: TGTGCCAGCAGTGTAAACCGGGACAGGGTTAAAGCTTTCTTT. J is TRBJ1-1 and V is TRBV28, with 9 positions matching TRBD1. Germline lookup yields CDR1 MDHEN and CDR2 SYDVKM. The V segment lost 5 bases and the J segment 9 bases; nucleotides outside the gene matches: 10. The CDR3 has 14 residues.

This chain connects TRBV7-2 to TRBJ1-4; perhaps TRBD1 as D (5 bases). From germline, CDR1 is SGHTA and CDR2 FQGNSA. V lost 5 bases to trimming and J lost 8 bases, with 21 bases between them. The CDR3 is 16 amino acids. For the CDR3, the DNA is TGTGCCAGCAGCCCCTCCGGCAGGGCGCCGGGGGAAAAACTGTTTTTT. It is translated as CASSPSGRAPGEKLFF.

The rearrangement uses TRBV28 and TRBJ2-5; D is ambiguous. V was clipped by 5 bases and J by 5 bases, with 12 bases between them. The germline V gene has CDR1 MDHEN and CDR2 SYDVKM. This CDR3 has 13 amino acids. In nucleotides, the CDR3 is TGTGCCAGCAGTCAGAGCGTCCGGGAGACCCAGTACTTC. Translation: CASSQSVRETQYF.

This clone has just a few counts. The genes are TRBV7-2 and TRBJ2-7; unclear D gene. Germline assignment: CDR1 SGHTA and CDR2 FQGNSA. This CDR3 spans 13 amino acids. Trimming took off 1 base at V and 2 bases at J, with 6 bases between the two ends. CDR3 region: CASSLVQAYEQYF. The CDR3 bases are TGTGCCAGCAGCTTAGTGCAGGCCTACGAGCAGTACTTC.

The chain combines TRBV28 with TRBJ2-3, with D perhaps TRBD1 or TRBD2 (6 bases each). The V and J ends lost 8 bases and 3 bases respectively, with 18 bases between them. The CDR3 is made up of 15 amino acids. The germline V gene has CDR1 MDHEN and CDR2 SYDVKM. CDR3 sequence (DNA): TGTGCCAGCCGCCCCGGGGGACAAGGGACAGATACGCAGTATTTT. The encoded protein is CASRPGGQGTDTQYF.

This clone was seen more than once but under ten times. The rearrangement uses TRBV4-3 and TRBJ2-3; TRBD2 matches 12 bases. V shed 3 bases, J shed 0 bases, and the junction held 4 bases outside the gene matches. From germline, CDR1 is LGHNA and CDR2 YSLEER. The CDR3 contains 17 residues. CDR3 protein: CASSQLTSGSSTDTQYF. Written as DNA, the CDR3 is TGCGCCAGCAGCCAGTTGACTAGCGGGAGCAGCACAGATACGCAGTATTTT.

This clone was observed a handful of times. Other DNA sequences within the sample encode an identical CDR3. The V and J genes are TRBV20-1 and TRBJ2-7; D uncertain. Deletions cut 3 bases from V and 3 bases from J, with 6 bases between. The CDR3 length is 11 residues. Per germline, CDR1 DFQATT and CDR2 SNEGSKA (reference sequence). CDR3 loop: CSARKDYEQYF. For the CDR3, the DNA is TGCAGTGCTAGGAAGGACTACGAGCAGTACTTC.

The chain employs TRBV18 and TRBJ2-2; D could derive from TRBD1 or TRBD2 (6 bases each). The V and J ends lost 3 bases and 6 bases respectively, with 14 bases between them. In germline, CDR1 is KGHSH, CDR2 LQKENI. The CDR3 extends over 15 amino acids. In DNA form, the CDR3 reads TGTGCCAGCTCACCCTCCGGGGGCCTGGCCGGGGAGCTGTTTTTT. Encoded protein: CASSPSGGLAGELFF. Based on the CDR3 plus reference TRBV18 and TRBJ2-2, the full variable domain is NAGVMQNPRHLVRRRGQEARLRCSPMKGHSHVYWYRQLPEEGLKFMVYLQKENIIDESGMPKERFSAEFPKEGPSILRIQQVVRGDSAAYFCASSPSGGLAGELFFGEGSRLTVL.

This clone was found a few times. The chain employs TRBV4-2 and TRBJ2-3, with 11 bases lining up with TRBD2. The CDR3 is made up of 20 amino acids. Germline loops: CDR1 LGHNA, CDR2 YNFKEQ. With V trimmed by 0 bases and J by 0 bases, 11 bases remained unmatched. The CDR3 DNA follows: TGTGCCAGCAGCCAAGATCTGCACCTAGCGGGAGGTCCGAGCACAGATACGCAGTATTTT. Amino acids: CASSQDLHLAGGPSTDTQYF.

Concerning this clone: The identical CDR3 is also encoded by other nucleotide sequences in the sample. The chain joins TRBV7-2 to TRBJ2-3, with D tentatively TRBD2 (5 bases). Germline V gives CDR1 SGHTA, CDR2 FQGNSA. The CDR3 is 15 residues long. Trimming pared 5 bases from V and 1 base from J, leaving 13 bases between. The CDR3 loop is CASSPRLAGTDTQYF. In DNA form, the CDR3 reads TGTGCCAGCAGCCCCCGGCTAGCAGGCACAGATACGCAGTATTTT.

The sample holds a few counts of this clone. V gene TRBV7-2 combines with J gene TRBJ2-2; 12 bases align to TRBD1. The CDR3 runs to 18 residues. In germline, CDR1 is SGHTA, CDR2 FQGNSA. Trimming cost V 5 bases and J 4 bases; bases outside gene matches: 11. The CDR3 protein is CASSPIGAGQGATGELFF. In DNA, the CDR3 is TGTGCCAGCAGCCCCATCGGGGCGGGACAGGGGGCCACCGGGGAGCTGTTTTTT.

The sample holds a few counts of this clone. V usage is TRBV20-1 and J usage is TRBJ2-7; D unclear. The CDR3 sequence is 11 residues long. Germline V gives CDR1 DFQATT, CDR2 SNEGSKA (reference sequence). V shed 0 bases and J shed 12 bases, with 12 bases lying between them. CDR3 protein: CSARDFPRPYF. Written as DNA, the CDR3 is TGCAGTGCTAGAGATTTCCCCCGCCCGTACTTC.

This clone was observed a few times. V and J are TRBV6-5 and TRBJ2-7, with TRBD2 matching 14 bases. After removal of 5 bases from V and 3 bases from J, the junction contained 3 bases not matched to a gene. CDR3 length: 15 amino acids. CDR1 and CDR2 (germline): MNHEY, SVGAGI. The CDR3 DNA is TGTGCCAGCAGTGTGGGACTAGCGGGAGACTACGAGCAGTACTTC. Amino acids: CASSVGLAGDYEQYF.

This sequence joins TRBV4-3 and TRBJ1-2, with 8 positions matching TRBD1. Germline lookup yields CDR1 LGHNA and CDR2 YSLEER. V shed 0 bases and J 7 bases; nucleotides not matched to a gene: 10. The CDR3 totals 16 residues. DNA for the CDR3: TGCGCCAGCAGCCAAGAAGGACAGGGAAGGGCCGCTGGCTACACCTTC. Its protein product is CASSQEGQGRAAGYTF.

This clone was seen a few times. The genes are TRBV9 and TRBJ2-1; D is unresolved. The germline V gene encodes CDR1 SGDLS and CDR2 YYNGEE. This CDR3 is 13 amino acids long. Trimming took 1 base from V and 6 from J, leaving 8 bases between them. The CDR3 nucleotides are TGTGCCAGCAGCGTACAGTCCCCCAATGAGCAGTTCTTC. Protein: CASSVQSPNEQFF.

The chain combines TRBV6-5 with TRBJ1-6; D gene ambiguous. CDR1 and CDR2 from the germline V gene are MNHEY and SVGAGI. The CDR3 has 15 amino acids. Trimming left V 2 bases short and J 7 bases short, with 12 bases between. CDR3 sequence: CASSYRPTQNSPLHF. In nucleotides, the CDR3 is TGTGCCAGCAGTTACCGGCCGACACAGAATTCACCCCTCCACTTT.

This clone was seen more than once but under ten times. The genes are TRBV4-2 and TRBJ2-4; tentatively, D is TRBD1 (5 bases). Germline CDR1 is LGHNA and CDR2 is YNFKEQ. This CDR3 spans 16 amino acids. Trimming stripped 4 bases from V and 0 bases from J, with 13 bases between. CDR3 protein: CASSPQTALAKNIQYF. The CDR3 coding sequence is TGTGCCAGCAGCCCCCAGACAGCACTAGCCAAAAACATTCAGTACTTC.

This chain links TRBV28 with TRBJ2-1; D unresolved. Per germline, CDR1 MDHEN and CDR2 SYDVKM. The CDR3 runs to 14 residues. V lost 5 bases, J lost 5 bases, and 13 bases lay in between. The CDR3 reads CASSRTRLHNEQFF. The CDR3 DNA reads as TGTGCCAGCAGTCGTACCCGGCTCCACAATGAGCAGTTCTTC.

The rearrangement joins TRBV5-4 to TRBJ2-7, with D maybe TRBD2 (5 bases). V dropped 0 bases and J dropped 1 base, with 11 bases sitting between them. The CDR3 covers 15 residues. CDR1 is SGHNT, CDR2 YYREEE, per germline (reference sequence). The CDR3 region is CASSLGRRRSYEQYF. CDR3 coding DNA: TGTGCCAGCAGCTTGGGCCGGCGGAGGTCCTACGAGCAGTACTTC.

The chain couples TRBV5-1 to TRBJ1-2; D gene ambiguous. In germline, CDR1 is SGHRS, CDR2 YFSETQ. The ends were cut back, 2 bases at V and 5 bases at J, with 7 bases in the middle. The CDR3 is 12 residues long. The CDR3 region has the DNA TGCGCCAGCAGCTTTAACAGTTATGGCTACACCTTC. This sequence encodes CASSFNSYGYTF. Based on the CDR3 plus reference TRBV5-1 and TRBJ1-2, the full variable domain is KAGVTQTPRYLIKTRGQQVTLSCSPISGHRSVSWYQQTPGQGLQFLFEYFSETQRNKGNFPGRFSGRQFSNSRSEMNVSTLELGDSALYLCASSFNSYGYTFGSGTRLTVV.

The chain recombines TRBV18 with TRBJ1-5; D uncertain. V was shortened by 2 bases and J by 7 bases, with 12 bases between the two germline ends. This CDR3 is 14 amino acids long. Germline loops: CDR1 KGHSH, CDR2 LQKENI. The CDR3 DNA follows: TGTGCCAGCTCACCAGACTCGGGTGGCCAGCCCCAGCATTTT. Translating it yields CASSPDSGGQPQHF.

This clone was counted only a few times. This chain uses TRBV9 with TRBJ1-5; the D is unclear. The CDR3 loop spans 14 amino acids. CDR1 and CDR2 from the germline V gene are SGDLS and YYNGEE. V gave up 5 bases and J gave up 4 bases, with 13 bases separating them. CDR3 in amino acids: CASSKTVDNQPQHF. CDR3 nucleotide sequence: TGTGCCAGCAGTAAGACGGTGGATAATCAGCCCCAGCATTTT.

A few counts support this clone. An end of the junction does not agree with germline; a read error may underlie this. The V and J genes are TRBV4-3 and TRBJ1-2, with D hard to call. This CDR3 region has 13 residues. Germline CDR1 reads LGHNA; CDR2 reads YSLEER. The CDR3 DNA reads as TGCGCCAGCAGCCAAGATCGGTCGACGTCCTTAGCCTTC. Protein sequence: CASSQDRSTSLAF.

The chain carries TRBV4-1 and TRBJ1-1; D might be TRBD1 (5 bases). This CDR3 spans 15 amino acids. Germline V CDR1 and CDR2: MGHRA, YSYEKL. Deletions cut 5 bases from V and 1 base from J, with 14 bases between. The CDR3 is CASSSPGRKNTEAFF. For the CDR3, the DNA is TGCGCCAGCAGCTCACCGGGACGGAAGAACACTGAAGCTTTCTTT.

This clone was seen a handful of times. This chain links TRBV19 with TRBJ2-3, with D unresolved. Germline CDR1 is LNHDA and CDR2 is SQIVND (reference sequence). V was shortened by 6 bases and J by 6 bases, with 10 bases between the two germline ends. The CDR3 loop spans 12 amino acids. The DNA for the CDR3 is TGTGCCAGTAGGGGTCCTTGGGATACGCAGTATTTT. This codes for CASRGPWDTQYF.